A single sample is the source of the 5 T cell receptor beta chains below, sequenced in a study of cytomegalovirus exposure and HLA in healthy donors. Assay: immunoSEQ multiplex PCR; the TCRdb copy retains only in-frame clones and omits some. The sample contains 200,000 to 250,000 clones, around four fifths of which appear only once. The sequenced material came from PBMCs. Receptors originate from a woman aged 25-40 years in good health and CMV-seropositive.

The chain links TRBV7-9 to TRBJ1-2, with TRBD1 matching 8 bases. Germline trimming cut 4 bases from V and 2 bases from J; bases unmatched to any gene: 6. Germline V lookup: CDR1 SEHNR, CDR2 FQNEAQ (reference sequence). The CDR3 runs to 15 residues. The CDR3 bases are TGTGCCAGCAGCTCCCAGGGACAGGCAAACTATGGCTACACCTTC. It is translated as CASSSQGQANYGYTF.

The genes are TRBV27 and TRBJ2-3; the D is unclear. V was clipped by 6 bases and J by 4 bases, with 8 bases between them. Germline CDR1 reads MNHEY; CDR2 reads SMNVEV (reference sequence). The CDR3 runs 12 residues. In DNA, the CDR3 is TGTGCCAGCAGCCATGCCCCAGATACGCAGTATTTT. Encoded protein: CASSHAPDTQYF.

J is TRBJ1-1 and V is TRBV30; possibly TRBD1 for D (5 bases). The V gene's germline CDR1 is GTSNPN and CDR2 SVGIG (reference sequence). Trimming took 5 bases from V and 0 from J, leaving 13 bases between them. This CDR3 contains 14 residues. CDR3 nucleotides: TGTGCCTGGGAAGAAGGGACGATGAACACTGAAGCTTTCTTT. Translated, it gives CAWEEGTMNTEAFF.

The chain combines TRBV11-1 with TRBJ2-2; 9 positions agree with TRBD2. The V and J ends lost 6 bases and 4 bases, in that order; junction bases with no gene match: 15. Germline assignment: CDR1 SGHAT and CDR2 FQDESV (reference sequence). The CDR3 sequence is 18 residues long. CDR3 sequence reads: CASRPRREGHGSTGELFF. CDR3 bases: TGTGCCAGCAGGCCAAGGCGGGAGGGCCACGGAAGCACCGGGGAGCTGTTTTTT.

V is TRBV7-6 and J is TRBJ2-1; D is ambiguous. CDR1 is SGHVS, CDR2 FNYEAQ, per germline. The CDR3 length is 15 residues. The germline V and J ends were trimmed by 1 base and 0 bases, with 7 bases remaining between them. CDR3 protein: CASSLDPSSYNEQFF. The CDR3 DNA reads TGTGCCAGCAGCTTAGACCCCAGCTCCTACAATGAGCAGTTCTTC.